This TCR beta chain was captured by sequencing in a study of blood T cells in healthy people across ages. In the study overall: Template switching recovered approximately one barcoded beta molecule for every two T cells.

Study-wide findings and caveats: Greater diversity and more naive CD4+ cells were seen in long-lived donors than in aged donors.

At least 7 million PBMCs were isolated per sample. Primed by a sample-barcoded 5' primer and a J-beta primer mix, a second PCR proceeded for roughly 6 to 12 cycles. TCRdb itself ran the 5' RACE reads through MiXCR, one entry per CDR3 protein. Among roughly 860,000 distinct CDR3 sequences listed, around 68% were seen once. Of note for this clonotype: Its antigen remains unknown.

Specimen: blood. This receptor was identified in a man younger than 40 in good health.

DNA for the CDR3: TGTGCCAGTAGCCCTAGCCATCCGGATACGCAGTATTTT. Encoded protein: CASSPSHPDTQYF. This chain joins TRBV19 and TRBJ2-3, with a possible D match to TRBD2 (5 bases). V was clipped by 6 bases and J by 6 bases, with 13 bases between them. CDR1 is LNHDA, CDR2 SQIVND, per germline (reference sequence). This CDR3 has 13 amino acids.